Below, 26 T cell receptor beta chains from the same sample are listed, as sequenced in a study of blood T cell repertoires in COVID-19. Using immunoSEQ multiplex PCR, the repertoire was profiled, and TCRdb retains in-frame clones only, with some absent. Seen here are around 150,000 clones, 84% observed once, and the top ten hold 3% to 4%. The sequencing sample was made of PBMCs or T cells enriched from blood (not recorded which). The receptors were gathered from a woman aged 45-60 years with acute COVID-19.

V gene TRBV6-2 or TRBV6-3 combines with J gene TRBJ2-1; TRBD2 might be the D (6 bases). CDR1 and CDR2 from the germline V gene are MNHEY and SVGEGT. The CDR3 is 15 residues long. Trimming stripped 4 bases from V and 4 bases from J, with 14 bases between. CDR3: CASSLRDLLYNEQFF. The CDR3 DNA reads TGTGCCAGCAGTTTACGGGACTTATTATACAATGAGCAGTTCTTC.

The chain carries TRBV7-9 and TRBJ2-2, with a weak D call TRBD2 (6 bases). V lost 0 bases and J lost 2, with 19 bases in between. Looked up from germline, CDR1 is SEHNR and CDR2 is FQNEAQ (reference sequence). The CDR3 runs to 19 residues. CDR3 sequence reads: CASSLAGLAGTSNTGELFF. DNA of the CDR3: TGTGCCAGCAGCTTAGCGGGCTTGGCGGGAACCTCAAACACCGGGGAGCTGTTTTTT.

This clone was detected only a few times. V is TRBV10-2 and J is TRBJ2-7; 8 bases line up with TRBD2. V trimming: 5 bases; J trimming: 6 bases; junction bases outside the gene matches: 15. Germline assignment: CDR1 WSHSY and CDR2 SAAADI. The CDR3 contains 16 residues. The CDR3 protein is CASSPFVGAGDGEQYF. The CDR3 nucleotides are TGCGCCAGCAGTCCCTTCGTGGGAGCGGGAGATGGCGAGCAGTACTTC.

This rearrangement joins TRBV28 to TRBJ1-2, with D possibly matching TRBD1 (6 bases). The CDR3 consists of 16 residues. Trimming shortened V by 7 bases and J by 4 bases, and 22 bases separated the two germline ends. CDR1 is MDHEN, CDR2 SYDVKM, per germline. This CDR3 reads CASTIPSGAASYGYTF. Here the CDR3 DNA reads TGTGCCAGCACCATCCCGTCAGGGGCAGCAAGCTATGGCTACACCTTC.

This chain joins TRBV4-2 and TRBJ2-7; TRBD2 matches at 10 bases. J was trimmed by 6 bases and V by 5 bases; bases with no gene match: 16. This CDR3 has 17 amino acids. In germline, CDR1 is LGHNA, CDR2 YNFKEQ. The CDR3 sequence is CASSARPASGSSGEQYF. In DNA form, the CDR3 reads TGTGCCAGCAGCGCCAGACCGGCTAGCGGGAGTTCAGGCGAGCAGTACTTC.

The chain recombines TRBV27 with TRBJ2-1; TRBD2 matches at 10 bases. The V and J ends lost 7 bases and 0 bases, in that order; junction bases with no gene match: 15. Germline V lookup: CDR1 MNHEY, CDR2 SMNVEV (reference sequence). The CDR3 extends over 19 amino acids. The CDR3 protein is CASNPGLANAPSSYNEQFF. For the CDR3, the DNA is TGTGCCAGCAACCCGGGACTAGCGAATGCCCCAAGCTCCTACAATGAGCAGTTCTTC.

The chain recombines TRBV12-5 with TRBJ2-3; TRBD2 matches 9 bases. The CDR3 has 16 residues. V gave up 6 bases and J gave up 1 base; unmatched junction bases: 8. Germline V gene lookup returns CDR1 LGHNT and CDR2 FRNRAP. Here the CDR3 reads CASGTVAGEGTDTQYF. The CDR3, as DNA: TGTGCTAGTGGGACTGTAGCGGGAGAAGGCACAGATACGCAGTATTTT.

The chain employs TRBV4-2 and TRBJ1-5; weak D call: TRBD1 (5 bases). Germline V gives CDR1 LGHNA, CDR2 YNFKEQ. CDR3 length equals 16 residues. V was shortened by 0 bases and J by 6 bases, with 15 bases between the two germline ends. Written as DNA, the CDR3 is TGTGCCAGCAGCCAAGAGTATCGGCAGGGAGGTCAGCCCCAGCATTTT. This codes for CASSQEYRQGGQPQHF.

The J gene is TRBJ1-5, the V gene TRBV12-3 or TRBV12-4; no firm D call. V was pared by 6 bases and J by 4 bases, with 10 bases between. This CDR3 has 13 amino acids. CDR3 sequence reads: CASSPGSNQPQHF. In DNA form, the CDR3 reads TGTGCCAGCAGCCCGGGAAGTAATCAGCCCCAGCATTTT.

This chain links TRBV11-3 with TRBJ1-4; D is possibly TRBD1 (5 bases). The germline gives CDR1 SGHNT, CDR2 YENEEA. The CDR3 totals 17 residues. Trimming removed 0 bases from V and 7 bases from J, with 18 bases in between. The CDR3 reads CASSLDRSGGFVEKLFF. CDR3 nucleotides: TGTGCCAGCAGCTTAGACCGCTCGGGGGGTTTTGTTGAAAAACTGTTTTTT.

The J gene is TRBJ2-1, the V gene TRBV5-1; 13 positions agree with TRBD2. The CDR3 totals 15 residues. V lost 4 bases to trimming and J lost 8 bases; unmatched junction nucleotides: 6. CDR1 is SGHRS and CDR2 is YFSETQ in the germline V gene. CDR3 DNA: TGCGCCAGCAGCCGTACTAGCGGGAGGGAATATGAGCAGTTCTTC. Translating gives CASSRTSGREYEQFF.

CDR3 bases: TGTGCCAGCAGCCCGAATGGGGGAGGATTAAGAGCCTATGGCTACACCTTC. Protein: CASSPNGGGLRAYGYTF. The chain is built from TRBV7-9 and TRBJ1-2, with D possibly being TRBD1 (5 bases). Between the trimmed V and J ends, which lost 5 bases and 4 bases, there was a span of 23 bases. The CDR3 totals 17 residues. CDR1 and CDR2 (germline): SEHNR, FQNEAQ (reference sequence).

The chain has TRBV7-9 and TRBJ2-1, with 9 bases lining up with TRBD1. There are 15 residues in the CDR3. Germline V gene sequence: CDR1 SEHNR, CDR2 FQNEAQ (reference sequence). J gave up 7 bases and V 5 bases, and 9 bases lay outside the gene matches. CDR3 in amino acids: CASSPGTGIENEQFF. The CDR3 DNA sequence: TGTGCCAGCAGCCCCGGGACAGGGATAGAGAATGAGCAGTTCTTC.

The chain recombines TRBV14 with TRBJ1-1; TRBD1 aligns across 8 bases. V was pared by 7 bases and J by 5 bases, with 6 bases of the junction left unmatched. Germline V gives CDR1 SGHDN, CDR2 FVKESK. The CDR3 sequence is 13 residues long. CDR3 protein: CASTSNRGTEAFF. CDR3 sequence (DNA): TGTGCCAGCACCTCTAACAGGGGGACTGAAGCTTTCTTT.

J is TRBJ2-1 and V is TRBV4-3; 9 bases match TRBD2. V lost 5 bases to trimming and J lost 6 bases; unmatched junction nucleotides: 2. Germline CDR1 LGHNA, CDR2 YSLEER. The CDR3 covers 13 residues. Here the CDR3 DNA reads TGCGCCAGCAGCTTAGCGGGAGTCAATGAGCAGTTCTTC. As protein: CASSLAGVNEQFF.

V usage is TRBV29-1 and J usage is TRBJ2-5, with 11 nucleotides matching TRBD2. V lost 7 bases to trimming and J lost 1 base; unmatched junction nucleotides: 5. The V gene's germline CDR1 is SQVTM and CDR2 ANQGSEA. The CDR3 consists of 14 residues. Here the CDR3 DNA reads TGCAGCGCCCCCGGGACTAGCGGCCAAGAGACCCAGTACTTC. Protein product: CSAPGTSGQETQYF. Supplemented by reference TRBV29-1 and TRBJ2-5, the full variable domain reads SAVISQKPSRDICQRGTSLTIQCQVDSQVTMMFWYRQQPGQSLTLIATANQGSEATYESGFVIDKFPISRPNLTFSTLTVSNMSPEDSSIYLCSAPGTSGQETQYFGPGTRLLVL.

The rearrangement uses TRBV14 and TRBJ2-2; weak D call: TRBD1 (6 bases). CDR3 length: 18 amino acids. V shed 2 bases and J shed 6 bases, with 22 bases lying between them. Germline assignment: CDR1 SGHDN and CDR2 FVKESK. DNA for the CDR3: TGTGCCAGCAGCCAAACAGGGTCGAGCCCCCGCCGTGCCGGGGAGCTGTTTTTT. Its protein product is CASSQTGSSPRRAGELFF.

V and J are TRBV10-2 and TRBJ2-5; no clear D. Trimming took 3 bases from V and 6 from J, leaving 17 bases between them. CDR3 size: 15 residues. The germline gives CDR1 WSHSY, CDR2 SAAADI. This CDR3 is CASSEVPDRVKTQYF. CDR3 nucleotides: TGCGCCAGCAGTGAAGTTCCCGACCGGGTGAAGACCCAGTACTTC.

This chain links TRBV3-1 (or the pseudogene TRBV3-2) with TRBJ2-5, with D tentatively TRBD2 (5 bases). V gave up 0 bases and J gave up 7 bases, with 21 bases separating them. Germline CDR1 LGHDT, CDR2 YNNKEL (reference sequence). This CDR3 is 17 amino acids long. The CDR3 protein is CASSQDSGLRGLGTQYF. CDR3 in DNA: TGTGCCAGCAGCCAAGATTCCGGGCTCCGAGGGTTGGGGACCCAGTACTTC.

The V gene is TRBV21-1, the J gene TRBJ2-2; TRBD1 is taken as the D call from the table, unchecked against the DNA. TRBV21-1 represents a pseudogene. The length of the CDR3 is 21 residues. CDR3 protein: CASSKRRDPGPGELYTGELFF. The CDR3 DNA sequence: TGTGCCAGCAGCAAACGGAGAGATCCTGGCCCAGGGGAACTATACACCGGGGAGCTGTTTTTT.

The CDR3 DNA reads TGCGCCAGCAGCCAAGAGGAGATGAGCGGGACTACCGGGGAGCTGTTTTTT. Translating gives CASSQEEMSGTTGELFF. This chain links TRBV4-3 with TRBJ2-2, with 7 bases lining up with TRBD2. This CDR3 has 17 residues. Germline assignment: CDR1 LGHNA and CDR2 YSLEER. With V trimmed by 0 bases and J by 5 bases, 9 bases remained unmatched.

Details on this clone: This CDR3 is also generated by other DNA sequences in the sample. CDR3 amino acids: CASSLNRGNEKLFF. CDR3 nucleotides: TGTGCCAGCAGCTTAAACAGGGGGAATGAAAAACTGTTTTTT. This chain joins TRBV7-2 and TRBJ1-4; 8 positions match TRBD1. This CDR3 is 14 amino acids long. Germline CDR1 SGHTA, CDR2 FQGNSA. The V and J ends lost 2 bases and 5 bases, in that order; junction bases with no gene match: 1.

This rearrangement joins TRBV4-2 to TRBJ2-5; TRBD2 agrees at 11 bases. Per the germline V gene, CDR1 is LGHNA and CDR2 is YNFKEQ. V shed 1 base and J 5 bases; nucleotides not matched to a gene: 9. The CDR3 extends over 17 amino acids. As DNA, the CDR3 is TGTGCCAGCAGCCAAGGGGCAGCTAGCGGGAGGATGGAGACCCAGTACTTC. Protein product: CASSQGAASGRMETQYF.

The chain employs TRBV11-2 and TRBJ2-1; 10 nucleotides line up with TRBD1. Germline CDR1 SGHAT, CDR2 FQNNGV. The CDR3 is 19 amino acids. The V gene end was trimmed by 2 bases and the J gene end by 5 bases; junction bases not matched to a gene: 15. The CDR3 DNA is TGTGCCAGCAGCTTAAGGGGCTGGACCGGGACAGGGGCAAACAATGAGCAGTTCTTC. Translation gives CASSLRGWTGTGANNEQFF. The complete variable domain, with remaining parts taken from reference TRBV11-2 and TRBJ2-1, reads EAGVAQSPRYKIIEKRQSVAFWCNPISGHATLYWYQQILGQGPKLLIQFQNNGVVDDSQLPKDRFSAERLKGVDSTLKIQPAKLEDSAVYLCASSLRGWTGTGANNEQFFGPGTRLTVL.

The rearrangement uses TRBV12-5 and TRBJ2-7, with 14 bases that match TRBD2. Trimming at V came to 1 base and at J to 4 bases, leaving 12 bases not matched to a gene. This CDR3 has 19 residues. The germline CDR1 and CDR2 sequences are LGHNT and FRNRAP. CDR3 loop: CASGLGPGTSGRSGYEQYF. CDR3 coding DNA: TGTGCTAGTGGTTTGGGGCCGGGGACTAGCGGGAGAAGTGGATACGAGCAGTACTTC.

In DNA, the CDR3 is TGTGCTCAAACGGAGTTGTCAGATACGCAGTATTTT. Its protein product is CAQTELSDTQYF. The chain uses TRBV30 and TRBJ2-3, with D unresolved. Per germline, CDR1 GTSNPN and CDR2 SVGIG (reference sequence). There are 12 residues in the CDR3.